Below are 2 T cell receptor beta chains sequenced from a single sample in a study of CD8 T cells in ankylosing spondylitis. No antigens are known for them. TCRdb ran MiXCR on the 5' RACE reads and lists one entry per CDR3 protein. The table has fewer than 500,000 distinct CDR3 sequences, about 25% seen once; the top ten hold about 0.89%. Study-wide results and limits: Seemingly distinctive of ankylosing spondylitis blood was a TCR beta motif formed by eight highly homologous variants.

Sequences were obtained from blood, either unsorted or a sorted T cell fraction (not recorded which). Source of these receptors: a male donor with ankylosing spondylitis.

The V gene is TRBV5-1, the J gene TRBJ2-1; 7 nucleotides agree with TRBD2. CDR3 length equals 15 residues. Germline V CDR1 and CDR2: SGHRS, YFSETQ. The ends lost 4 bases at V and 1 base at J; junction bases unmatched: 5. The CDR3 sequence: CASSQTSVSYNEQFF. The CDR3 nucleotides are TGCGCCAGCAGCCAAACTAGCGTATCCTACAATGAGCAGTTCTTC.

The chain links TRBV6-5 to TRBJ2-3; TRBD2 aligns across 14 bases. Germline CDR1 MNHEY, CDR2 SVGAGI. This CDR3 is 18 amino acids long. Losses at the gene ends were 0 bases for V and 4 bases for J; bases not matched to a gene: 6. The CDR3 protein is CASSYSSGTSGSPDTQYF. In nucleotides, the CDR3 is TGTGCCAGCAGTTACTCGAGCGGGACTAGCGGGAGTCCAGATACGCAGTATTTT.